The next 23 T cell receptor beta chains were all read from a single sample in a study of T cells in localized non-small cell lung cancer. This table comes from immunoSEQ multiplex PCR, and its TCRdb copy is limited to in-frame clones, with some not included. The sample records 10,000 to 15,000 clones, 70% to 90% being singletons. Sequences were derived from peripheral blood, sampled before any cancer treatment. Receptors were obtained from a male donor aged 60 or over with stage III lung adenocarcinoma.

The chain joins TRBV15 to TRBJ1-1; D is possibly TRBD1 (6 bases). Germline lookup yields CDR1 LNHNV and CDR2 YYDKDF (reference sequence). Trimming stripped 0 bases from V and 1 base from J, with 18 bases between. The CDR3 extends over 18 amino acids. The CDR3 loop is CATSRDPHRGGPNTEAFF. The CDR3 DNA reads TGTGCCACCAGCAGAGATCCCCACAGAGGGGGGCCGAACACTGAAGCTTTCTTT.

The chain couples TRBV11-2 to TRBJ1-2; the D is unclear. V lost 0 bases and J lost 7, with 15 bases in between. This CDR3 has 15 amino acids. The germline V gene has CDR1 SGHAT and CDR2 FQNNGV. CDR3 bases: TGTGCCAGCAGCTTAGATCCGGCATCTACAGCTGGCTACACCTTC. It is translated as CASSLDPASTAGYTF.

This chain links TRBV6-6 with TRBJ2-7, with 9 nucleotides matching TRBD1. In germline, CDR1 is MNHNY, CDR2 SVGAGI (reference sequence). The ends lost 2 bases at V and 6 bases at J; junction bases unmatched: 8. This CDR3 contains 15 residues. Written as DNA, the CDR3 is TGTGCCAGCAGTTACGGGGGACAGGGAACGGGCGAGCAGTACTTC. Its translation: CASSYGGQGTGEQYF.

The chain joins TRBV27 to TRBJ2-7; TRBD2 aligns across 7 bases. The CDR3 is 14 amino acids. Trimming removed 5 bases from V and 2 bases from J; junction bases left unmatched: 6. Germline CDR1 is MNHEY and CDR2 is SMNVEV (reference sequence). The DNA for the CDR3 is TGTGCCAGCAGTGGTCTAGCGGAACCCTACGAGCAGTACTTC. Amino acids: CASSGLAEPYEQYF.

The rearrangement uses TRBV20-1 and TRBJ1-3; D is unresolved. The CDR3 loop spans 11 amino acids. The V and J ends lost 5 bases and 0 bases respectively, with 2 bases between them. CDR1 DFQATT and CDR2 SNEGSKA come from the germline V gene (reference sequence). The CDR3 protein is CSALSGNTIYF. CDR3 bases: TGCAGTGCTCTCTCTGGAAACACCATATATTTT.

Here the CDR3 reads CASSPRVGGYTF. CDR3 bases: TGTGCCAGCAGCCCTCGGGTCGGGGGCTACACCTTC. The chain employs TRBV28 and TRBJ1-2; D remains unclear. This CDR3 region has 12 residues. Germline V CDR1 and CDR2: MDHEN, SYDVKM. The germline V and J ends were trimmed by 6 bases and 8 bases, with 13 bases remaining between them.

In this sample, this clone turned up a few times. V gene TRBV25-1 combines with J gene TRBJ1-6; 7 bases map to TRBD1. The CDR3 is made up of 13 amino acids. CDR1 MGHDK and CDR2 SYGVNS come from the germline V gene. The J segment lost 4 bases and the V segment lost 7 bases, leaving 1 base of the junction unmatched. The CDR3: CASTGQYNSPLHF. The DNA of the CDR3 is TGTGCCAGCACGGGACAGTATAATTCACCCCTCCACTTT. Together with reference TRBV25-1 and TRBJ1-6, the CDR3 gives the full variable domain: EADIYQTPRYLVIGTGKKITLECSQTMGHDKMYWYQQDPGMELHLIHYSYGVNSTEKGDLSSESTVSRIRTEHFPLTLESARPSHTSQYLCASTGQYNSPLHFGNGTRLTVT.

The chain carries TRBV2 and TRBJ1-2; 8 bases are shared with TRBD1. This CDR3 is built from 15 residues. The trim removed 2 bases at V and 7 bases at J, leaving 9 bases unmatched. Per germline, CDR1 SNHLY and CDR2 FYNNEI. The DNA of the CDR3 is TGTGCCAGCAGTGAATTGGCAGGGGGCCAATCTGGCTACACCTTC. Translation: CASSELAGGQSGYTF.

The chain has TRBV19 and TRBJ1-6; no firm D call. The CDR3 sequence is 17 residues long. V lost 4 bases and J lost 0, with 13 bases in between. CDR1 is LNHDA, CDR2 SQIVND, per germline (reference sequence). CDR3 amino acids: CASSNLARSSYNSPLHF. The DNA of the CDR3 is TGTGCCAGTAGTAACCTAGCCCGGAGCTCCTATAATTCACCCCTCCACTTT.

The chain couples TRBV7-9 to TRBJ2-1, with 9 bases matching TRBD2. From germline, CDR1 is SEHNR and CDR2 FQNEAQ (reference sequence). The V and J ends lost 5 bases and 8 bases, in that order; junction bases with no gene match: 10. The CDR3 is made up of 15 amino acids. CDR3 sequence reads: CASSQRSGGRDEQFF. The CDR3 nucleotides read TGTGCCAGCAGCCAGAGATCCGGCGGGAGGGATGAGCAGTTCTTC. The entire variable domain, with the rest obtained from reference TRBV7-9 and TRBJ2-1, is as follows: DTGVSQNPRHKITKRGQNVTFRCDPISEHNRLYWYRQTLGQGPEFLTYFQNEAQLEKSRLLSDRFSAERPKGSFSTLEIQRTEQGDSAMYLCASSQRSGGRDEQFFGPGTRLTVL.

The J gene is TRBJ1-1, the V gene TRBV11-3; 9 positions agree with TRBD1. Germline assignment: CDR1 SGHNT and CDR2 YENEEA. This CDR3 is 15 amino acids long. The J segment lost 0 bases and the V segment lost 3 bases, leaving 2 bases of the junction unmatched. In nucleotides, the CDR3 is TGTGCCAGCAGCTTGGACAGGGGTATGAACACTGAAGCTTTCTTT. It translates to CASSLDRGMNTEAFF. Filled out from reference TRBV11-3 and TRBJ1-1, the complete variable domain reads EAGVVQSPRYKIIEKKQPVAFWCNPISGHNTLYWYLQNLGQGPELLIRYENEEAVDDSQLPKDRFSAERLKGVDSTLKIQPAELGDSAVYLCASSLDRGMNTEAFFGQGTRLTVV.

The chain employs TRBV2 and TRBJ2-2; possibly TRBD1 for D (5 bases). V was clipped by 6 bases and J by 6 bases, with 17 bases between them. CDR1 and CDR2 from the germline V gene are SNHLY and FYNNEI. The CDR3 sequence is 15 residues long. This CDR3 reads CASRRTDSTSGELFF. The CDR3 DNA is TGTGCCAGCAGGCGAACCGACAGCACATCCGGGGAGCTGTTTTTT.

The chain couples TRBV5-1 to TRBJ1-2; 7 bases agree with TRBD1. Per germline, CDR1 SGHRS and CDR2 YFSETQ. V shed 4 bases, J shed 4 bases, and the junction held 4 bases outside the gene matches. The CDR3 contains 13 residues. CDR3 in DNA: TGCGCCAGCAGCCCCCGGGACAGCTATGGCTACACCTTC. Translated: CASSPRDSYGYTF.

The genes are TRBV7-2 and TRBJ2-2; no clear D. CDR3 length: 12 amino acids. Germline V gene lookup returns CDR1 SGHTA and CDR2 FQGNSA. V lost 3 bases, J lost 8 bases, and 7 bases lay in between. In DNA, the CDR3 is TGTGCCAGCAGCTTGGGCAGAGGGGAGCTGTTTTTT. Protein sequence: CASSLGRGELFF.

This chain joins TRBV5-6 and TRBJ2-7; a possible D gene is TRBD1 (5 bases). The V end lost 4 bases, the J end lost 9 bases, and 11 bases lay between the germline ends. Germline assignment: CDR1 SGHDT and CDR2 YYEEEE. The CDR3 sequence is 11 residues long. In nucleotides, the CDR3 is TGTGCCAGCAGCGGATCAGGGATGCAGTACTTC. Its translation: CASSGSGMQYF. The complete variable domain, with remaining parts taken from reference TRBV5-6 and TRBJ2-7, reads DAGVTQSPTHLIKTRGQQVTLRCSPKSGHDTVSWYQQALGQGPQFIFQYYEEEERQRGNFPDRFSGHQFPNYSSELNVNALLLGDSALYLCASSGSGMQYFGPGTRLTVT.

This clone was recorded only once. The rearrangement uses TRBV18 and TRBJ1-3; maybe TRBD1 (6 bases). Germline V gene sequence: CDR1 KGHSH, CDR2 LQKENI. CDR3 size: 17 residues. The V end was cut by 3 bases, the J end by 2 bases, with 17 bases between. The CDR3 protein is CASSPGAGAGTGNTIYF. The CDR3 DNA reads as TGTGCCAGCTCACCGGGGGCGGGGGCCGGCACTGGAAACACCATATATTTT.

The chain is built from TRBV18 and TRBJ1-3; possible D gene TRBD1, 6 bases. This CDR3 region has 15 residues. CDR1 is KGHSH, CDR2 LQKENI, per germline. The ends were cut back, 0 bases at V and 4 bases at J, with 10 bases in the middle. The CDR3: CASSPPGTPGNTIYF. The DNA for the CDR3 is TGTGCCAGCTCACCACCCGGGACACCCGGAAACACCATATATTTT. Together with reference TRBV18 and TRBJ1-3, the CDR3 gives the full variable domain: NAGVMQNPRHLVRRRGQEARLRCSPMKGHSHVYWYRQLPEEGLKFMVYLQKENIIDESGMPKERFSAEFPKEGPSILRIQQVVRGDSAAYFCASSPPGTPGNTIYFGEGSWLTVV.

The chain joins TRBV5-8 to TRBJ1-3; 7 bases map to TRBD1. V lost 5 bases, J lost 0 bases, and 5 bases stayed unmatched. The germline V gene encodes CDR1 SGHTS and CDR2 YDEGEE. The CDR3 has 15 residues. CDR3: CASRGGQFSGNTIYF. The CDR3 DNA reads TGTGCCAGCAGAGGGGGACAGTTCTCTGGAAACACCATATATTTT.

V and J are TRBV7-9 and TRBJ2-2, with D uncertain. V lost 8 bases to trimming and J lost 2 bases, with 6 bases between them. Germline CDR1 is SEHNR and CDR2 is FQNEAQ (reference sequence). This CDR3 comprises 12 residues. CDR3 DNA: TGTGCCAGCGGGTTTAACACCGGGGAGCTGTTTTTT. Its translation is CASGFNTGELFF.

This clone turned up a few times. The genes are TRBV7-2 and TRBJ1-2; a weak D match, TRBD1 (6 bases). Trimming cost V 5 bases and J 9 bases, with 19 bases left between them. The CDR3 contains 14 residues. Looked up from germline, CDR1 is SGHTA and CDR2 is FQGNSA. The CDR3 nucleotides are TGTGCCAGCAGCCGTCAGACAGGAATTTTACGCTACACCTTC. Its protein is CASSRQTGILRYTF.

This clone was seen just once. The chain combines TRBV10-3 with TRBJ1-3, with a weak D call TRBD1 (5 bases). V lost 8 bases, J lost 4 bases, and 15 bases lay in between. The germline V gene encodes CDR1 ENHRY and CDR2 SYGVKD. The CDR3 has 14 amino acids. In DNA, the CDR3 is TGTGCCATCTCCACGTCCGGGGCAGGAAACACCATATATTTT. This codes for CAISTSGAGNTIYF.

The chain uses TRBV12-5 and TRBJ2-1; 8 bases agree with TRBD2. Per the germline V gene, CDR1 is LGHNT and CDR2 is FRNRAP. With V trimmed by 0 bases and J by 5 bases, 6 bases remained unmatched. The CDR3 has 16 amino acids. The CDR3 bases are TGTGCTAGTGGTTTGGTCCGGGGGGGCTACCACAATGAGCAGTTCTTC. Amino acid sequence: CASGLVRGGYHNEQFF.

The CDR3 nucleotides are TGTGCCAGCAGCCCCCCAGGGGTGGACAGCGAAGCTTTCTTT. Translating gives CASSPPGVDSEAFF. The gene calls are TRBV4-2 and TRBJ1-1; D possibly corresponds to TRBD1 (6 bases). Germline CDR1 LGHNA, CDR2 YNFKEQ. This CDR3 region has 14 residues. V shed 4 bases and J shed 8 bases, with 17 bases lying between them.